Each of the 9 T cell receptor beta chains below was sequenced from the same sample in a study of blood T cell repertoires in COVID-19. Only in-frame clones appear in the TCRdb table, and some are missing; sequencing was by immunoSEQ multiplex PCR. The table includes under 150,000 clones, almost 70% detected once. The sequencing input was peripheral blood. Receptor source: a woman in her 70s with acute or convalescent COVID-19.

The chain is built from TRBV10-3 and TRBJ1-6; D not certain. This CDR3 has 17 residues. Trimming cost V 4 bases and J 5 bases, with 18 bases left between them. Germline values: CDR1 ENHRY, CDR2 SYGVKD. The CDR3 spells CAISASMRAGNNSPLHF. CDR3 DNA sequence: TGTGCCATCAGTGCGTCCATGCGCGCAGGAAATAATTCACCCCTCCACTTT.

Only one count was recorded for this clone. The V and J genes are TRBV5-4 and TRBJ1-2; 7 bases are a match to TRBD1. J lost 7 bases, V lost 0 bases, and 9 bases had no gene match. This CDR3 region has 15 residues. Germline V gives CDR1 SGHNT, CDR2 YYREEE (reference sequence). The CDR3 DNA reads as TGTGCCAGCAGCTTGGCAAATAGGGGGCAGGGTGGCTACACCTTC. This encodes CASSLANRGQGGYTF.

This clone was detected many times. The CDR3 loop is CASSSYANYGYTF. CDR3 nucleotides: TGTGCCAGCAGCTCGTATGCTAACTATGGCTACACCTTC. V and J are TRBV27 and TRBJ1-2; D is unresolved. Between the trimmed V and J ends, which lost 6 bases and 0 bases, there was a span of 8 bases. The germline gives CDR1 MNHEY, CDR2 SMNVEV (reference sequence). The CDR3 spans 13 residues.

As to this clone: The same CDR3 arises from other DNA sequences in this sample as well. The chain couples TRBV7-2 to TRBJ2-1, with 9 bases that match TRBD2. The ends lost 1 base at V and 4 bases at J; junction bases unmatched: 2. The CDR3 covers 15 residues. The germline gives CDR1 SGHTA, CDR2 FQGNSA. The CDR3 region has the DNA TGTGCCAGCAGCTTAGGCGGGGGGGCGTACAATGAGCAGTTCTTC. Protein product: CASSLGGGAYNEQFF.

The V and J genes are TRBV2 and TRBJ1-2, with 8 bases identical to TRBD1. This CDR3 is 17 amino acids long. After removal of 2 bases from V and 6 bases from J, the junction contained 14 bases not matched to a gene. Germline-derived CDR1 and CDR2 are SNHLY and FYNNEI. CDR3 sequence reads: CASSEYDRGRRLHGYTF. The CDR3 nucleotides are TGTGCCAGCAGTGAATATGACAGGGGCCGAAGGCTTCATGGCTACACCTTC.

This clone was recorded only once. The CDR3 sequence is CASSPEGLAGNEQFF. Written as DNA, the CDR3 is TGTGCCAGCAGCCCCGAGGGACTAGCCGGCAATGAGCAGTTCTTC. The J gene is TRBJ2-1, the V gene TRBV11-3; the match to TRBD2 covers 9 bases. The CDR3 is 15 residues long. Germline CDR1 and CDR2: SGHNT and YENEEA. The V and J ends lost 5 bases and 6 bases, in that order; junction bases with no gene match: 8.

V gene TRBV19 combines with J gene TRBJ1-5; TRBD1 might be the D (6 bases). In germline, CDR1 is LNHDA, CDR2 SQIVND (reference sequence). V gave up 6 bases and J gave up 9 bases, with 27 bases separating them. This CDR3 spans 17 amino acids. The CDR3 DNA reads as TGTGCCAGTAGCTCACGACCACTTGACACAGGGATTTGGCCCCAGCATTTT. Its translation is CASSSRPLDTGIWPQHF.

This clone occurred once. Written as DNA, the CDR3 is TGCGCCAGCAGCTCGGGGGGCCCGCCGGGAGGGGAGCAGTACTTC. Its translation is CASSSGGPPGGEQYF. This chain links TRBV5-1 with TRBJ2-7; 8 nucleotides align to TRBD2. Losses at the gene ends were 3 bases for V and 7 bases for J; bases not matched to a gene: 12. The length of the CDR3 is 15 residues. The germline CDR1 and CDR2 sequences are SGHRS and YFSETQ.

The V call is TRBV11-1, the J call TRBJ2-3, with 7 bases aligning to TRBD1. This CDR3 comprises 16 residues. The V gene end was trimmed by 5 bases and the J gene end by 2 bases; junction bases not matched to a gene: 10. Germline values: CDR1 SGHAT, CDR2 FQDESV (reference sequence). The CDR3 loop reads CASSPRQGGVTDTQYF. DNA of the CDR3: TGTGCCAGCAGCCCACGACAGGGTGGGGTCACAGATACGCAGTATTTT.